This entry lists 8 T cell receptor beta chains sequenced from one sample in a study of cytomegalovirus exposure and HLA in healthy donors. In the PCR, 60 Vbeta and 13 Jbeta primers were used. Here immunoSEQ multiplex PCR was the method, and the copy in TCRdb shows in-frame clones only, minus some. The table includes 150,000 to 160,000 clones, 70% to 90% detected once. The sequenced sample consisted of PBMCs. Receptor source: a young woman in good health and CMV-seronegative.

This chain uses TRBV30 with TRBJ2-7; the match to TRBD2 covers 8 bases. Germline V gene data show CDR1 as GTSNPN and CDR2 as SVGIG (reference sequence). The CDR3 runs to 13 residues. Germline trimming cut 5 bases from V and 6 bases from J; bases unmatched to any gene: 9. The CDR3 DNA sequence: TGTGCCTGGGTAAGCGGGAGTAAAGTCGAGCAGTACTTC. This codes for CAWVSGSKVEQYF.

This chain connects TRBV5-4 to TRBJ1-1; D remains ambiguous. Germline assignment: CDR1 SGHNT and CDR2 YYREEE (reference sequence). This CDR3 contains 13 residues. V was cut by 4 bases and J by 8 bases, with 15 bases left in between. As DNA, the CDR3 is TGTGCCAGCAGCATTTCAGGTTCCCCCGAAGCTTTCTTT. Protein product: CASSISGSPEAFF.

This clone was seen only once. The chain is built from TRBV21-1 and TRBJ1-6; TRBD1 reflects the table's D call only, with no check against the DNA. TRBV21-1 is marked as a pseudogene. This CDR3 is built from 14 residues. The CDR3 DNA is TGTGCCAGCAGCAAAGCGGACAATAATTCACCCCTCCACTTT. This encodes CASSKADNNSPLHF.

This clone showed up just a few times. The chain combines TRBV14 with TRBJ1-5, with D maybe TRBD1 (6 bases). The length of the CDR3 is 18 residues. In germline, CDR1 is SGHDN, CDR2 FVKESK. The germline V and J ends were trimmed by 0 bases and 2 bases, with 17 bases remaining between them. CDR3 region: CASSQDQDKDRRNQPQHF. DNA of the CDR3: TGTGCCAGCAGCCAAGATCAAGACAAGGACAGACGCAATCAGCCCCAGCATTTT.

The chain is built from TRBV4-2 and TRBJ2-7; D is undetermined. Germline V gives CDR1 LGHNA, CDR2 YNFKEQ. The CDR3 is made up of 12 amino acids. Trimming left V 0 bases short and J 3 bases short, with 3 bases between. This CDR3 is CASSQDYYEQYF. CDR3 in DNA: TGTGCCAGCAGCCAAGATTACTACGAGCAGTACTTC.

With respect to this clone: Its ends do not fully match the called genes, so a read error is possible. V and J are TRBV7-9 and TRBJ1-4; 10 bases align to TRBD1. Germline V gives CDR1 SEHNR, CDR2 FQNEAQ (reference sequence). The CDR3 is 15 residues long. CDR3 bases: TGTTCCAGCAGCATTCGACAGGGGGCTGCAGAAAAACTGTTTTTT. Its translation: CSSSIRQGAAEKLFF. The complete variable domain, with remaining parts taken from reference TRBV7-9 and TRBJ1-4, reads DTGVSQNPRHKITKRGQNVTFRCDPISEHNRLYWYRQTLGQGPEFLTYFQNEAQLEKSRLLSDRFSAERPKGSFSTLEIQRTEQGDSAMYLCSSSIRQGAAEKLFFGSGTQLSVL.

The rearrangement joins TRBV18 to TRBJ2-2; unclear D gene. The germline CDR1 and CDR2 sequences are KGHSH and LQKENI. Trimming cost V 1 base and J 7 bases, with 4 bases left between them. The CDR3 totals 12 residues. CDR3 protein: CASSPQLGELFF. The CDR3 region has the DNA TGTGCCAGCTCACCACAGCTCGGGGAGCTGTTTTTT.

The chain recombines TRBV11-2 with TRBJ1-4; possibly TRBD1 for D (6 bases). This CDR3 spans 15 amino acids. V was trimmed by 5 bases and J by 3 bases, leaving 13 bases between them. Germline values: CDR1 SGHAT, CDR2 FQNNGV. The CDR3 DNA is TGTGCCAGCAGCGCTGACAGGACGGCTAATGAAAAACTGTTTTTT. It specifies CASSADRTANEKLFF.